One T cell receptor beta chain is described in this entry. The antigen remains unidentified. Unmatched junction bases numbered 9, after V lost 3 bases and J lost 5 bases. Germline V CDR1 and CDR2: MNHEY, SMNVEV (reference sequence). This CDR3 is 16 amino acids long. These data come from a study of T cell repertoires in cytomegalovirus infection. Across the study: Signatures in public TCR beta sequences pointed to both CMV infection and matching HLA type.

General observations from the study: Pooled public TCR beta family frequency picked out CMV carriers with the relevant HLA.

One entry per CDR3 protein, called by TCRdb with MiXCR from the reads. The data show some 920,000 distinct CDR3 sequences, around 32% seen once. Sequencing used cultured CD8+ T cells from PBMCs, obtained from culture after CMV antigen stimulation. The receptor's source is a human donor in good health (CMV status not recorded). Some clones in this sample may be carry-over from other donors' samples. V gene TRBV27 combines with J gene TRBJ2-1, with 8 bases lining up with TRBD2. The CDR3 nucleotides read TGTGCCAGCAGTTTGAGTTCGGGGGGGAGAAACAATGAGCAGTTCTTC. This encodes CASSLSSGGRNNEQFF.